The present TCR beta chain was sequenced within a study of T cells after yellow fever vaccination. MiXCR, applied by TCRdb to the 5' RACE reads, yields one record per CDR3 protein. The sample shows 100,000 to 150,000 distinct CDR3 sequences, roughly 10% of them seen only once. The sample holds a few counts of this clonotype. Antigen: not known. Germline V gene lookup returns CDR1 SGDLS and CDR2 YYNGEE. The V end was cut by 3 bases, the J end by 10 bases, with 10 bases between. The CDR3 length is 11 residues. General study points: Clonotypes shared by both compartments, CD4 and CD8, made up a small share. Clones that expanded after primary vaccination mostly reappeared after the booster (roughly 95% CD4, 70% to 90% CD8).

This chain joins TRBV9 and TRBJ1-1; D gene uncertain. The sequencing here drew on CD8+ T cells sorted from PBMCs, taken on the day of the yellow fever booster vaccination. The receptor was derived from a man between 18 and 35 years old who received the YFV17D yellow fever vaccine. CDR3 sequence: CASSGRAGAFF. The CDR3 DNA is TGTGCCAGCAGCGGGAGGGCCGGAGCTTTCTTT.